These 28 T cell receptor beta chains came from one sample sequenced in a study of T cell repertoires in cytomegalovirus infection. TCRdb passed the reads through MiXCR, listing each CDR3 protein once. The sample lists around 740,000 distinct CDR3 sequences, under 40% occurring once. Sequencing was carried out using PBMCs. The receptors shown here come from a human donor in good health (CMV status not recorded). Some clones in this sample may be carry-over from other donors' samples.

About this clonotype itself: This CDR3 fails to terminate in the conserved phenylalanine or tryptophan, so it likely reflects a read error. No DNA is shown, since the ends of the CDR3 on it are uncertain; the CDR3 is the one TCRdb lists. The chain employs TRBV28 and TRBJ2-7; TRBD1 was called by the table and not checked on the DNA. Per germline, CDR1 MDHEN and CDR2 SYDVKM. The CDR3 is 12 amino acids long, termini counted. This CDR3 reads CASSRAYGPDFL.

The chain recombines TRBV6-2 or TRBV6-3 with TRBJ2-1; D not certain. The CDR3 consists of 11 residues. Germline V gene lookup returns CDR1 MNHEY and CDR2 SVGEGT. With 9 bases removed from V and 8 bases from J, the gap between germline ends came to 11 bases. The CDR3 protein is CASKIAYEQFF. CDR3 coding DNA: TGTGCCAGTAAAATAGCCTATGAGCAGTTCTTC.

This clonotype has a handful of counts. CDR3 sequence: CASSLSGRGHQPQHF. The CDR3 DNA sequence: TGTGCCAGCAGTTTATCTGGCAGGGGTCATCAGCCCCAGCATTTT. The gene calls are TRBV27 and TRBJ1-5, with a weak D call TRBD1 (6 bases). CDR3 length: 15 amino acids. V lost 0 bases and J lost 5, with 11 bases in between. The germline V gene has CDR1 MNHEY and CDR2 SMNVEV (reference sequence).

V gene TRBV28 combines with J gene TRBJ2-2; the match to TRBD1 covers 8 bases. This CDR3 comprises 16 residues. Losses at the gene ends were 1 base for V and 2 bases for J; bases not matched to a gene: 3. Germline V CDR1 and CDR2: MDHEN, SYDVKM. The CDR3 sequence: CASSLFRGRNTGELFF. DNA of the CDR3: TGTGCCAGCAGTTTATTCAGGGGGCGAAACACCGGGGAGCTGTTTTTT.

The chain has TRBV7-6 and TRBJ2-7; D is tentatively TRBD1 or TRBD2 (5 bases each). Trimming removed 1 base from V and 3 bases from J, with 13 bases in between. There are 15 residues in the CDR3. The germline CDR1 and CDR2 sequences are SGHVS and FNYEAQ. This CDR3 reads CASSLEGRGFYEQYF. CDR3 coding DNA: TGTGCCAGCAGCTTAGAGGGACGGGGATTCTACGAGCAGTACTTC.

This clonotype occurred many times. The J gene is TRBJ2-7, the V gene TRBV7-8, with 10 bases matching TRBD2. From germline, CDR1 is SGHVS and CDR2 FQNEAQ. The junction had 6 bases not matched to a gene; V was cut back by 0 bases and J by 4 bases. CDR3 size: 16 residues. CDR3 DNA sequence: TGTGCCAGCAGCTTAGCGCTGTGGACTAGCGGTTACGAGCAGTACTTC. This translates into CASSLALWTSGYEQYF.

This clonotype turned up a few times. The chain is built from TRBV11-2 and TRBJ2-1; D possibly corresponds to TRBD2 (6 bases). Per germline, CDR1 SGHAT and CDR2 FQNNGV. The CDR3 consists of 19 residues. Trimming removed 0 bases from V and 9 bases from J, with 27 bases in between. The CDR3 loop is CASSLDDGGTPWTQAEQFF. As DNA, the CDR3 is TGTGCCAGCAGCTTAGATGATGGCGGGACTCCATGGACACAAGCTGAGCAGTTCTTC.

In its sample, this clonotype was seen a few times. The chain is built from TRBV5-4 and TRBJ1-2; D is possibly TRBD1 (6 bases). This CDR3 is built from 14 residues. Germline loops: CDR1 SGHNT, CDR2 YYREEE (reference sequence). Trimming left V 3 bases short and J 6 bases short, with 15 bases between. The CDR3 sequence is CASSWGGTLNGYTF. The CDR3 DNA reads as TGTGCCAGCAGCTGGGGTGGGACATTAAATGGCTACACCTTC. Full variable domain (outside the CDR3, taken from reference TRBV5-4 and TRBJ1-2): ETGVTQSPTHLIKTRGQQVTLRCSSQSGHNTVSWYQQALGQGPQFIFQYYREEENGRGNFPPRFSGLQFPNYSSELNVNALELDDSALYLCASSWGGTLNGYTFGSGTRLTVV.

This chain uses TRBV6-1 with TRBJ2-2; 12 bases agree with TRBD2. CDR1 and CDR2 from the germline V gene are MNHNS and SASEGT. CDR3 length: 16 residues. Germline trimming cut 6 bases from V and 5 bases from J; bases unmatched to any gene: 7. The CDR3 is CASRQTSGSATGELFF. The CDR3 DNA is TGTGCCAGCAGACAGACTAGCGGGAGTGCTACCGGGGAGCTGTTTTTT.

This clonotype has ten or more counts. V gene TRBV5-8 combines with J gene TRBJ1-5; 11 bases fit TRBD1. J was trimmed by 6 bases and V by 4 bases; bases with no gene match: 9. In germline, CDR1 is SGHTS, CDR2 YDEGEE. This CDR3 has 16 residues. CDR3 sequence: CASSLHPGQGVQPQHF. The CDR3 nucleotides are TGTGCCAGCAGCCTCCATCCGGGACAGGGGGTTCAGCCCCAGCATTTT.

This chain connects TRBV20-1 to TRBJ2-1, with 11 bases lining up with TRBD2. This CDR3 contains 15 residues. Looked up from germline, CDR1 is DFQATT and CDR2 is SNEGSKA (reference sequence). V lost 3 bases to trimming and J lost 5 bases; unmatched junction nucleotides: 6. The CDR3 reads CSARALAGGHNEQFF. CDR3 sequence (DNA): TGCAGTGCTAGGGCTCTAGCGGGAGGCCACAATGAGCAGTTCTTC.

The chain recombines TRBV7-2 with TRBJ2-3, with 7 nucleotides matching TRBD2. The V segment lost 5 bases and the J segment 6 bases; nucleotides outside the gene matches: 14. CDR1 is SGHTA, CDR2 FQGNSA, per germline. This CDR3 has 16 residues. Written as DNA, the CDR3 is TGTGCCAGCAGCCTGTTAGCAGAGCGGGACCCCGATACGCAGTATTTT. Residues: CASSLLAERDPDTQYF.

With regard to this clonotype: This may arise from a read error, as a much more abundant clone is one base away. The chain couples TRBV7-2 to TRBJ2-4; D remains ambiguous. Trimming took off 1 base at V and 16 bases at J, with 20 bases between the two ends. Looked up from germline, CDR1 is SGHTA and CDR2 is FQGNSA. The CDR3 runs 14 residues. CDR3 sequence: CASSLEVKDMGIYF. Written as DNA, the CDR3 is TGTGCCAGCAGCTTAGAAGTAAAAGACATGGGGATCTACTTC.

A word on this clonotype: A read error may explain this, as a much larger clone is one base away. The missing conserved phenylalanine or tryptophan at the end of this CDR3 makes a read error likely. The rearrangement joins TRBV7-6 to TRBJ2-1, with 9 bases that match TRBD2. CDR3 length equals 14 residues. After removal of 8 bases from V and 10 bases from J, the junction contained 12 bases not matched to a gene. Germline CDR1 and CDR2: SGHVS and FNYEAQ. The CDR3 coding sequence is TGTGCCAGCCGTGGCGCGGGAGGGCCACAGGAGCAGTTCCTC. Amino acids: CASRGAGGPQEQFL.

This clonotype turned up a few times. The rearrangement links TRBV28 to TRBJ1-1; D call uncertain. V lost 3 bases to trimming and J lost 0 bases, with 5 bases between them. Germline CDR1 is MDHEN and CDR2 is SYDVKM. This CDR3 is built from 13 residues. The CDR3 DNA reads TGTGCCAGCAGTTTCGTTATGAACACTGAAGCTTTCTTT. Encoded protein: CASSFVMNTEAFF.

Comment on this clonotype: It is likely a read error, because the conserved phenylalanine at the end of the CDR3 is missing. Because the CDR3's place on the DNA is in doubt, the DNA is left out and the CDR3 is given as listed by TCRdb. The chain links TRBV7-2 to TRBJ2-1; the tabulated D call, TRBD2, remains unverified against the DNA. Germline CDR1 and CDR2: SGHTA and FQGNSA. The CDR3 region is 15 residues in length, termini included. CDR3 residues: CASSPPSGGPNEQLL.

The table lists this clonotype with a few counts. J is TRBJ2-1 and V is TRBV27; TRBD1 matches 9 bases. There are 12 residues in the CDR3. The J segment lost 6 bases and the V segment lost 8 bases, leaving 2 bases of the junction unmatched. Germline CDR1 reads MNHEY; CDR2 reads SMNVEV (reference sequence). The DNA for the CDR3 is TGTGCCAGCGGGGACAGGGTCAATGAGCAGTTCTTC. Protein product: CASGDRVNEQFF.

The rearrangement joins TRBV28 to TRBJ1-4; TRBD1 agrees at 7 bases. The junction had 10 bases not matched to a gene; V was cut back by 4 bases and J by 2 bases. CDR1 MDHEN and CDR2 SYDVKM come from the germline V gene. This CDR3 spans 17 amino acids. Here the CDR3 reads CASSSGRGLTTNEKLFF. CDR3 DNA: TGTGCCAGCAGTTCGGGGAGGGGGCTAACGACTAATGAAAAACTGTTTTTT. Filled out from reference TRBV28 and TRBJ1-4, the complete variable domain reads DVKVTQSSRYLVKRTGEKVFLECVQDMDHENMFWYRQDPGLGLRLIYFSYDVKMKEKGDIPEGYSVSREKKERFSLILESASTNQTSMYLCASSSGRGLTTNEKLFFGSGTQLSVL.

The chain has TRBV10-3 and TRBJ2-5; D unresolved. Trimming took off 2 bases at V and 5 bases at J, with 6 bases between the two ends. Germline CDR1 ENHRY, CDR2 SYGVKD. There are 12 residues in the CDR3. CDR3 nucleotide sequence: TGTGCCATCAGTGAGGATCTTGAGACCCAGTACTTC. Its translation is CAISEDLETQYF.

The sample holds a few counts of this clonotype. This chain's CDR3 is CASSHIAGEYNEQFF. CDR3 nucleotides: TGCGCCAGCAGCCATATAGCGGGAGAGTACAATGAGCAGTTCTTC. The gene calls are TRBV4-1 and TRBJ2-1, with TRBD2 identical over 9 bases. Per germline, CDR1 MGHRA and CDR2 YSYEKL. J was trimmed by 4 bases and V by 3 bases; bases with no gene match: 4. This CDR3 is 15 amino acids long.

This sequence joins TRBV6-1 and TRBJ2-3; no clear D gene. V lost 10 bases and J 0 bases, leaving 11 bases between the germline ends. Per germline, CDR1 MNHNS and CDR2 SASEGT. CDR3 size: 13 residues. The CDR3 region is CAISTPSTDTQYF. The CDR3 nucleotides read TGTGCCATCAGCACCCCGAGCACAGATACGCAGTATTTT.

This chain links TRBV7-6 with TRBJ1-1; possible D gene TRBD1, 5 bases. Deletions cut 11 bases from V and 5 bases from J, with 15 bases between. The germline V gene has CDR1 SGHVS and CDR2 FNYEAQ. The length of the CDR3 is 12 residues. In DNA, the CDR3 is TGTGCCGCAGGGTCCCTGGATACTGAAGCTTTCTTT. This gives the protein CAAGSLDTEAFF.

This clonotype has a count of ten or more. As DNA, the CDR3 is TGTGCCAGCAGCCCTGGTAGCGGAAGCACAGATACGCAGTATTTT. As protein: CASSPGSGSTDTQYF. V gene TRBV7-8 combines with J gene TRBJ2-3, with D maybe TRBD2 (6 bases). V dropped 5 bases and J dropped 0 bases, with 12 bases sitting between them. The CDR3 covers 15 residues. CDR1 is SGHVS and CDR2 is FQNEAQ in the germline V gene.

A note on this clonotype: Possible read error: a much larger clone is one base away. The chain has TRBV7-8 and TRBJ2-1, with a tentative D call TRBD1 (5 bases). Germline lookup yields CDR1 SGHVS and CDR2 FQNEAQ. The CDR3 totals 16 residues. Trimming left V 3 bases short and J 3 bases short, with 15 bases between. This CDR3 reads CASSFLQGPYYNEQFF. The CDR3 DNA reads TGTGCCAGCAGCTTTCTGCAGGGCCCTTACTACAATGAGCAGTTCTTC.

The V and J genes are TRBV20-1 and TRBJ2-1; the D gene could be TRBD1 or TRBD2 (5 bases each). The V and J ends lost 5 bases and 4 bases respectively, with 18 bases between them. Germline CDR1 and CDR2: DFQATT and SNEGSKA (reference sequence). The CDR3 length is 15 residues. The CDR3, as DNA: TGCAGTGCTGGGGGAATCTCCGGGAAATACAATGAGCAGTTCTTC. This encodes CSAGGISGKYNEQFF.

The chain is built from TRBV7-9 and TRBJ2-1; 14 positions agree with TRBD2. V dropped 5 bases and J dropped 0; count of bases not matched to a gene: 6. The CDR3 length is 18 residues. Looked up from germline, CDR1 is SEHNR and CDR2 is FQNEAQ (reference sequence). In DNA, the CDR3 is TGTGCCAGCAGCCCCGGAGGGACTAGCGGGAGCTCCTACAATGAGCAGTTCTTC. This translates into CASSPGGTSGSSYNEQFF.

This clonotype occurred a few times. This chain links TRBV20-1 with TRBJ1-5; TRBD1 agrees at 7 bases. The junction had 6 bases not matched to a gene; V was cut back by 6 bases and J by 4 bases. From germline, CDR1 is DFQATT and CDR2 SNEGSKA (reference sequence). CDR3 size: 13 residues. This CDR3 is CSATTGWNQPQHF. For the CDR3, the DNA is TGCAGTGCGACGACAGGGTGGAATCAGCCCCAGCATTTT.

The gene calls are TRBV7-2 and TRBJ2-1; TRBD1 is a possible D gene (6 bases). CDR3 length equals 16 residues. Trimming left V 4 bases short and J 2 bases short, with 15 bases between. Germline V gene data show CDR1 as SGHTA and CDR2 as FQGNSA. CDR3 amino acids: CASSSLRGAAYNEQFF. The CDR3 nucleotides read TGTGCCAGCAGCTCCCTCAGGGGCGCAGCCTACAATGAGCAGTTCTTC.